Below, 15 T cell receptor beta chains from the same sample are listed, as sequenced in a study of cytomegalovirus exposure and HLA in healthy donors. This PCR relied on a set of 60 Vbeta primers and 13 Jbeta primers. The table came from immunoSEQ multiplex PCR; TCRdb's copy has only in-frame clones and leaves some out. The sample records approximately 150,000 clones, about 80% being singletons. Sequencing used PBMCs. The receptor source for this set is a woman aged 55-70 years in good health and CMV-seropositive.

The V call is TRBV11-3, the J call TRBJ2-1; 9 nucleotides align to TRBD1. Per the germline V gene, CDR1 is SGHNT and CDR2 is YENEEA. The CDR3 runs 15 residues. With 1 base clipped from V and 8 bases from J, the junction kept 6 bases outside the gene matches. CDR3 sequence (DNA): TGTGCCAGCAGCTTAGGGACAGGGGCGCCGGATGAGCAGTTCTTC. It specifies CASSLGTGAPDEQFF.

This clone was recorded a few times. The V call is TRBV7-2, the J call TRBJ1-1; D uncertain. V lost 6 bases and J 6 bases, leaving 11 bases between the germline ends. CDR3 length equals 12 residues. From germline, CDR1 is SGHTA and CDR2 FQGNSA. The CDR3 sequence: CASSLGGPEAFF. As DNA, the CDR3 is TGTGCCAGCAGTTTGGGAGGGCCTGAAGCTTTCTTT.

In regard to this clone: Additional DNA sequences in this sample encode the identical CDR3. V and J are TRBV28 and TRBJ1-4; TRBD1 matches 7 bases. The CDR3 has 13 residues. Germline trimming cut 10 bases from V and 8 bases from J; bases unmatched to any gene: 10. The V gene's germline CDR1 is MDHEN and CDR2 SYDVKM. CDR3 bases: TGTGCCATCCTAACAGGGGATAGGGAAAAACTGTTTTTT. This translates into CAILTGDREKLFF. Full variable domain (remainder filled in from reference TRBV28 and TRBJ1-4): DVKVTQSSRYLVKRTGEKVFLECVQDMDHENMFWYRQDPGLGLRLIYFSYDVKMKEKGDIPEGYSVSREKKERFSLILESASTNQTSMYLCAILTGDREKLFFGSGTQLSVL.

This rearrangement joins TRBV14 to TRBJ1-2; TRBD1 might be the D (5 bases). The V gene's germline CDR1 is SGHDN and CDR2 FVKESK. The CDR3 loop spans 12 amino acids. Trimming took off 4 bases at V and 4 bases at J, with 7 bases between the two ends. CDR3 in DNA: TGTGCCAGCAGCCGGACATCCTATGGCTACACCTTC. Protein product: CASSRTSYGYTF.

In its sample, this clone was seen a few times. The rearrangement links TRBV28 to TRBJ1-3; tentative D call: TRBD1 (5 bases). CDR3 length: 16 residues. Between the trimmed V and J ends, which lost 5 bases and 4 bases, there was a span of 18 bases. The germline gives CDR1 MDHEN, CDR2 SYDVKM. In DNA, the CDR3 is TGTGCCAGCAGTGCCAGACAGCTCAATAGGGGAAACACCATATATTTT. Protein sequence: CASSARQLNRGNTIYF.

The chain combines TRBV11-3 with TRBJ2-5; D is undetermined. Germline CDR1 and CDR2: SGHNT and YENEEA. Trimming shortened V by 5 bases and J by 7 bases, and 20 bases separated the two germline ends. The CDR3 extends over 15 amino acids. The chain's CDR3 is CASSPRESFRRTQYF. The CDR3 region has the DNA TGTGCCAGCAGCCCAAGAGAGTCTTTTCGGAGGACCCAGTACTTC.

J is TRBJ1-2 and V is TRBV6-6, with D tentatively TRBD1 (5 bases). Trimming pared 5 bases from V and 6 bases from J, leaving 10 bases between. The CDR3 contains 12 residues. Germline CDR1 reads MNHNY; CDR2 reads SVGAGI (reference sequence). The CDR3 bases are TGTGCCAGCAGTCGCCAGGGTGATGGCTACACCTTC. Translated: CASSRQGDGYTF.

V gene TRBV5-1 combines with J gene TRBJ2-7, with a weak D call TRBD2 (6 bases). The CDR3 extends over 14 amino acids. Germline V gene lookup returns CDR1 SGHRS and CDR2 YFSETQ. Trimming shortened V by 4 bases and J by 2 bases, and 13 bases separated the two germline ends. The CDR3 sequence is CASSLTEGPYEQYF. The CDR3 DNA sequence: TGCGCCAGCAGCCTAACGGAGGGCCCCTACGAGCAGTACTTC.

The CDR3 protein is CASSLVPGTGSYEQYF. Here the CDR3 DNA reads TGTGCCAGCAGCTTAGTCCCCGGGACAGGCTCCTACGAGCAGTACTTC. The genes are TRBV7-2 and TRBJ2-7, with 8 bases that match TRBD1. From germline, CDR1 is SGHTA and CDR2 FQGNSA. With 1 base clipped from V and 0 bases from J, the junction kept 5 bases outside the gene matches. This CDR3 spans 16 amino acids.

The chain links TRBV27 to TRBJ2-7, with 13 bases that match TRBD2. Per the germline V gene, CDR1 is MNHEY and CDR2 is SMNVEV (reference sequence). This CDR3 comprises 16 residues. Trimming took 5 bases from V and 4 from J; bases not matched to a gene: 8. The CDR3, as DNA: TGTGCCAGCAGTGCAGGACTAGCGGGAGTTAAGTACGAGCAGTACTTC. As protein: CASSAGLAGVKYEQYF.

In this sample, this clone turned up once. This chain connects TRBV9 to TRBJ1-2; tentatively, D is TRBD1 (6 bases). Germline V gene sequence: CDR1 SGDLS, CDR2 YYNGEE. This CDR3 spans 15 amino acids. Between the trimmed V and J ends, which lost 3 bases and 4 bases, there was a span of 16 bases. For the CDR3, the DNA is TGTGCCAGCAGCGACCCAGGGGACGGAATCTATGGCTACACCTTC. Protein sequence: CASSDPGDGIYGYTF.

This clone was recorded only once. The chain combines TRBV5-1 with TRBJ2-7; 8 nucleotides line up with TRBD1. Germline V gene lookup returns CDR1 SGHRS and CDR2 YFSETQ. The CDR3 is 17 amino acids. Germline trimming cut 0 bases from V and 0 bases from J; bases unmatched to any gene: 8. The CDR3: CASSLDGQGPLSYEQYF. The CDR3 DNA sequence: TGCGCCAGCAGCTTGGACGGACAGGGCCCACTCTCCTACGAGCAGTACTTC.

This chain joins TRBV19 and TRBJ2-7; unclear D gene. CDR3 length equals 14 residues. Trimming took off 1 base at V and 3 bases at J, with 10 bases between the two ends. Per the germline V gene, CDR1 is LNHDA and CDR2 is SQIVND (reference sequence). In DNA, the CDR3 is TGTGCCAGTAGTATAGGGGCATCTATCTACGAGCAGTACTTC. Translated, it gives CASSIGASIYEQYF. The whole variable domain, remainder taken from reference TRBV19 and TRBJ2-7, is DGGITQSPKYLFRKEGQNVTLSCEQNLNHDAMYWYRQDPGQGLRLIYYSQIVNDFQKGDIAEGYSVSREKKESFPLTVTSAQKNPTAFYLCASSIGASIYEQYFGPGTRLTVT.

V and J are TRBV4-2 and TRBJ2-5; D remains ambiguous. Per the germline V gene, CDR1 is LGHNA and CDR2 is YNFKEQ. V gave up 0 bases and J gave up 5 bases, with 13 bases separating them. CDR3 length: 15 residues. The CDR3 DNA follows: TGTGCCAGCAGCCAAGAACGGATGAAGGAGGAGACCCAGTACTTC. It is translated as CASSQERMKEETQYF.

DNA of the CDR3: TGTGCCAGCAGCTTTGAGGGGGCGCGAGCAGATACGCAGTATTTT. It translates to CASSFEGARADTQYF. The chain recombines TRBV7-3 with TRBJ2-3, with TRBD1 matching 7 bases. J was trimmed by 4 bases and V by 3 bases; bases with no gene match: 7. The CDR3 runs 15 residues. The germline V gene encodes CDR1 SGHTA and CDR2 FQGTGA.